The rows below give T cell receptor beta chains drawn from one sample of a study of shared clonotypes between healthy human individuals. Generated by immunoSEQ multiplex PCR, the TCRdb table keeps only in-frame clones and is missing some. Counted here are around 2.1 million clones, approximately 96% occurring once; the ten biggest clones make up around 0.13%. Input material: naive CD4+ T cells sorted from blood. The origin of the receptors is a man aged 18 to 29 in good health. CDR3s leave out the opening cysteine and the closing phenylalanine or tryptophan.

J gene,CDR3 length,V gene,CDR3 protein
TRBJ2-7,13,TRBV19,ASSTSGAGPYEQY
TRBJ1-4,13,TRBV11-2,ASSLEGGRDEKLF
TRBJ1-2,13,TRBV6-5,ASSSGTKTNYGYT
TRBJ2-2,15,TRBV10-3,AISDRVERWDTGELF
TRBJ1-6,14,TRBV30,AWSTRTGSYNSPLH
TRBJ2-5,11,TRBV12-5,ASGTGRGETQY
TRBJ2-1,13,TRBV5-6,ASSYGQGENNEQF
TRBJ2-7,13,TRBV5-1,ASRDIRDRLYEQY
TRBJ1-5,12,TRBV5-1,ASSLTGGNQPQH
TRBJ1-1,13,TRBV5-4,ASSTAGLGNTEAF
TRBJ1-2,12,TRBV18,ASSPDSLGDGYT
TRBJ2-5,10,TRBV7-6,ASSSNSETQY
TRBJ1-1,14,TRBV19,ASSTLTGTVNTEAF
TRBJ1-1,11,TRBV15,ATSRDFGGEAF
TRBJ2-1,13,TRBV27,ASSPPGLAGGEQF
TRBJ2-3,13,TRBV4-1,ASSQDRQSTDTQY